The 10 T cell receptor beta chains given below trace back to one sample, sequenced in a study of spatial heterogeneity in lung cancer. TCRdb itself ran the 5' RACE reads through MiXCR, one entry per CDR3 protein. The sample contains 45,000 to 55,000 distinct CDR3 sequences, approximately 5% of which appear only once. Time point noted: sample taken at primary tumor resection. Unsorted whole RNA of tumor, nontumor lung or frozen PBMC was sequenced. Sequencing used PBMCs, obtained at surgery. The receptors were gathered from a male donor with early-stage non-small cell lung cancer.

This clonotype was counted at least ten times. This CDR3 reads CASSSPDRLNQPQHF. CDR3 bases: TGTGCCAGCAGCTCCCCGGACCGCCTCAATCAGCCCCAGCATTTT. The chain links TRBV28 to TRBJ1-5; D ambiguous. Germline V gives CDR1 MDHEN, CDR2 SYDVKM. V dropped 6 bases and J dropped 3 bases, with 15 bases sitting between them. This CDR3 region has 15 residues. The complete variable domain, with remaining parts taken from reference TRBV28 and TRBJ1-5, reads DVKVTQSSRYLVKRTGEKVFLECVQDMDHENMFWYRQDPGLGLRLIYFSYDVKMKEKGDIPEGYSVSREKKERFSLILESASTNQTSMYLCASSSPDRLNQPQHFGDGTRLSIL.

This clonotype was picked up many times. The chain is built from TRBV29-1 and TRBJ2-2, with a tentative D call TRBD2 (6 bases). The CDR3 is 14 residues long. With 5 bases removed from V and 7 bases from J, the gap between germline ends came to 17 bases. Germline loops: CDR1 SQVTM, CDR2 ANQGSEA. This CDR3 reads CSVLRDSPFGELFF. CDR3 DNA sequence: TGCAGCGTTCTCCGGGACTCACCATTCGGGGAGCTGTTTTTT.

This clonotype was observed a few times. The V call is TRBV6-6, the J call TRBJ1-1; D not resolved. V was trimmed by 0 bases and J by 2 bases, leaving 7 bases between them. The CDR3 totals 14 residues. Per the germline V gene, CDR1 is MNHNY and CDR2 is SVGAGI (reference sequence). The DNA of the CDR3 is TGTGCCAGCAGTTACTCGACGGGTAACACTGAAGCTTTCTTT. It encodes CASSYSTGNTEAFF.

This clonotype was seen ten or more times. The chain joins TRBV20-1 to TRBJ2-4; 7 nucleotides align to TRBD1. Germline-derived CDR1 and CDR2 are DFQATT and SNEGSKA (reference sequence). The CDR3 length is 13 residues. Unmatched junction bases numbered 4, after V lost 8 bases and J lost 0 bases. In DNA form, the CDR3 reads TGCAGTTGGGGACAGACAGCCAAAAACATTCAGTACTTC. This translates into CSWGQTAKNIQYF.

This clonotype was found a few times. The V and J genes are TRBV20-1 and TRBJ2-3, with D perhaps matching TRBD2 (6 bases). This CDR3 has 13 amino acids. V was clipped by 7 bases and J by 1 base, with 12 bases between them. Germline CDR1 reads DFQATT; CDR2 reads SNEGSKA (reference sequence). The CDR3 region has the DNA TGCAGTGGTTCCGGGACTGGCACAGATACGCAGTATTTT. It is translated as CSGSGTGTDTQYF.

This clonotype was seen many times. The chain uses TRBV20-1 and TRBJ2-5; no reliable D call. The germline V gene encodes CDR1 DFQATT and CDR2 SNEGSKA (reference sequence). Trimming removed 0 bases from V and 2 bases from J, with 7 bases in between. This CDR3 contains 13 residues. The CDR3 coding sequence is TGCAGTGCTAGAGATGGTTCGCAAGAGACCCAGTACTTC. Its translation is CSARDGSQETQYF.

The chain has TRBV19 and TRBJ1-2; D is unresolved. V dropped 6 bases and J dropped 0 bases, with 14 bases sitting between them. CDR1 LNHDA and CDR2 SQIVND come from the germline V gene (reference sequence). The CDR3 sequence is 15 residues long. The CDR3 protein is CASRIRTDTNYGYTF. CDR3 DNA: TGTGCCAGTAGGATAAGGACCGATACTAACTATGGCTACACCTTC.

The chain joins TRBV18 to TRBJ2-1; TRBD1 agrees at 12 bases. Germline CDR1 is KGHSH and CDR2 is LQKENI. The CDR3 covers 15 residues. The V segment lost 6 bases and the J segment 7 bases; nucleotides outside the gene matches: 7. This CDR3 reads CASSRRDRGLNEQFF. The CDR3, as DNA: TGTGCCAGCTCCCGCCGGGACAGGGGGCTGAATGAGCAGTTCTTC.

There are a few counts of this clonotype. CDR3 loop: CSARAPLGGSGANVLTF. For the CDR3, the DNA is TGCAGTGCTAGAGCACCACTCGGGGGCTCTGGGGCCAACGTCCTGACTTTC. V is TRBV20-1 and J is TRBJ2-6; a weak D match, TRBD2 (6 bases). The CDR3 contains 17 residues. Germline CDR1 and CDR2: DFQATT and SNEGSKA (reference sequence). Trimming took 1 base from V and 0 from J, leaving 13 bases between them.

This clonotype was detected a few times. One end of the junction is discordant with germline, which a read error may explain. The rearrangement uses TRBV6-2 or TRBV6-3 and TRBJ2-1; 9 bases match TRBD2. Germline-derived CDR1 and CDR2 are MNHEY and SVGEGT. The CDR3 extends over 18 amino acids. In DNA, the CDR3 is TGTGCCAGCAGCTACTCTATCCTCTTCTTAGCGGGAGACAATGAGCAGTTCTTC. Amino acids: CASSYSILFLAGDNEQFF.